The T cell receptor (beta chain) under discussion was sequenced for a study of blood T cell repertoires in COVID-19. Sequencing was performed with immunoSEQ multiplex PCR; in TCRdb, only in-frame clones are kept and a portion is missing. The sample contains 80,000 to 130,000 clones, 80% to 90% of which appear only once. This CDR3 spans 15 amino acids. The junction had 12 bases not matched to a gene; V was cut back by 5 bases and J by 8 bases. Germline V gene sequence: CDR1 SGHAT, CDR2 FQNNGV. This chain uses TRBV11-2 with TRBJ1-5, with 7 nucleotides matching TRBD1. What was sequenced was PBMCs or T cells enriched from blood (not recorded which). This receptor was identified in a woman aged 50 to 60 who had recovered from COVID-19. CDR3 nucleotide sequence: TGTGCCAGCAGCCAGACAGGGTCGGCGATGGAGCCCCAGCATTTT. Translated, it gives CASSQTGSAMEPQHF.